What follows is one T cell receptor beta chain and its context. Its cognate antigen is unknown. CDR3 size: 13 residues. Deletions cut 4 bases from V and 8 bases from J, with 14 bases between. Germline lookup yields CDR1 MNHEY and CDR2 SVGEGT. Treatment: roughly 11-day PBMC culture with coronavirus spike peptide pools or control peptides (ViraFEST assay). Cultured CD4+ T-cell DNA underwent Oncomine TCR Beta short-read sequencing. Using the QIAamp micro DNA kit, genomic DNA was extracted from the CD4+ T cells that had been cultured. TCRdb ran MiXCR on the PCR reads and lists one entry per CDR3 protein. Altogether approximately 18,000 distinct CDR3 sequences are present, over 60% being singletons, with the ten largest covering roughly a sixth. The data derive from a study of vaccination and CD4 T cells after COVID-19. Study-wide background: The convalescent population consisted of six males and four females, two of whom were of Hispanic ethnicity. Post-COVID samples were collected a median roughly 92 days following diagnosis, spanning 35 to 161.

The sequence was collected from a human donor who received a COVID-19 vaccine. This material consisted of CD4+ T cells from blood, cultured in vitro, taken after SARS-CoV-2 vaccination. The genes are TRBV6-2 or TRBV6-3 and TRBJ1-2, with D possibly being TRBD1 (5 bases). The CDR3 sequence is CASSSVGLLGYTF. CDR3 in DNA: TGTGCCAGCAGTTCCGTGGGGCTTCTCGGCTACACCTTC.